The clone carrying this TCR beta chain was found a few times. What it recognizes is unknown. The data stem from a study of T cells in tuberculosis. The table came from immunoSEQ multiplex PCR; TCRdb's copy has only in-frame clones and leaves some out. Found here are roughly 44,000 clones, 90% to 95% of them singletons; the top ten hold approximately 7.9%. The CDR3 extends over 16 amino acids. V was trimmed by 3 bases and J by 3 bases, leaving 15 bases between them. The germline CDR1 and CDR2 sequences are SNHLY and FYNNEI. Tuberculin skin test and IGRA determined adolescents' latent tuberculosis status at entry. Study observations and caveats: Cases with active tuberculosis were adults, while controls were adolescents.

Sequenced input: PBMCs. The TCR sequence derives from a donor aged 10-29 years with latent tuberculosis or without tuberculosis infection. This sequence joins TRBV2 and TRBJ1-5; D might be TRBD1 (6 bases). CDR3 nucleotide sequence: TGTGCCAGCAGTGAGTCGGCAGGGGATAACAATCAGCCCCAGCATTTT. This sequence encodes CASSESAGDNNQPQHF. Complete variable domain (other parts from reference TRBV2 and TRBJ1-5): EPEVTQTPSHQVTQMGQEVILRCVPISNHLYFYWYRQILGQKVEFLVSFYNNEISEKSEIFDDQFSVERPDGSNFTLKIRSTKLEDSAMYFCASSESAGDNNQPQHFGDGTRLSIL.